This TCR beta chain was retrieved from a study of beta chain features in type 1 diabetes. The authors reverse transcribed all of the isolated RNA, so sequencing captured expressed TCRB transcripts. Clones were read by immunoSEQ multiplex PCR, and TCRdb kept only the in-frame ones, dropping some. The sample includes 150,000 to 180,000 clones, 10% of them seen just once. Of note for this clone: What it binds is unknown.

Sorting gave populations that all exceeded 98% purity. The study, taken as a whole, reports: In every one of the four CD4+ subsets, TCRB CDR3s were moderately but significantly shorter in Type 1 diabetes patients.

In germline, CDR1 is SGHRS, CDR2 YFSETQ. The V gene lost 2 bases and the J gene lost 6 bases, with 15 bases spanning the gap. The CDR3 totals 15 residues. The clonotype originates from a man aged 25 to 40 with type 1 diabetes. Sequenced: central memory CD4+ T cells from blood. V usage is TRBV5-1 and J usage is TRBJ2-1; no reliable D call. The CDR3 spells CASSFAREDRNEQFF. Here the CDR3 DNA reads TGCGCCAGCAGCTTCGCGAGAGAGGATCGCAATGAGCAGTTCTTC.